The 21 T cell receptor beta chains presented below share a single source sample, sequenced in a study of tumor-infiltrating lymphocytes in primary liver carcinoma (dated by TCRdb to the late 2010s). Without any cell sorting, total RNA and DNA were co-extracted from approximately 20-30 mg of bulk tissue using the AllPrep DNA/RNA mini kit. The sample was run on an Illumina HiSeq 2500. Using a constant-region primer and ProtoScript II reverse transcriptase, TCRbeta-specific cDNA was reverse-transcribed from about 0.45 ug total RNA. Three nested multiplex PCR rounds, following a slightly modified ARM-PCR procedure, were used to build the TCRbeta libraries. Multiplex TRBV1-TRBV30 forward primers and a Cbeta reverse primer were used in the first two PCR rounds, each of which was run for roughly 10 cycles. TCRdb redid the processing of the public reads, applying fastp at Q25 and MiXCR, and retained in-frame beta chains. Identical CDR3 proteins give one entry, which carries the most common genes and DNA. This sample lists around 80,000 distinct CDR3 sequences; approximately 62% were detected once. The ten largest clones represent roughly 28% of the sample.

Sample: tumor-adjacent normal liver tissue. These receptors came from a man aged 35 to 55 with primary liver carcinoma and hepatitis B virus infection.

A remark on this clonotype: The junction does not match germline at one end; this may be a read error. CDR3 amino acids: CASNLLAGGTGELFF. Here the CDR3 DNA reads TGTGCCAGCAACTTATTAGCGGGAGGTACCGGGGAGCTGTTTTTT. The chain links TRBV11-3 to TRBJ2-2; 10 nucleotides match TRBD2. The CDR3 is 15 amino acids. From germline, CDR1 is SGHNT and CDR2 YENEEA.

This clonotype has a single count. With a much larger clone just one base away, this may be a read error. The genes are TRBV30 and TRBJ1-5, with TRBD1 matching over 7 bases. The CDR3 has 14 residues. Losses at the gene ends were 5 bases for V and 4 bases for J; bases not matched to a gene: 8. Germline CDR1 GTSNPN, CDR2 SVGIG (reference sequence). CDR3 in DNA: TGTGCCTGGGACGAGGGGGCTGATAATCAGCCCCAGCATTTT. It encodes CAWDEGADNQPQHF.

Note on this clonotype: Compared with germline, one end of the junction differs, possibly owing to a read error. The rearrangement links TRBV6-1 to TRBJ2-2; TRBD2 matches 8 bases. CDR1 is MNHNS, CDR2 SASEGT, per germline. CDR3 length: 16 amino acids. In nucleotides, the CDR3 is TGTGCCAACACTCACGTTAGCGGGACGAACACCGGGGGGCTGTTTTTT. Translated: CANTHVSGTNTGGLFF.

A note on this clonotype: The conserved phenylalanine or tryptophan is not found at the CDR3 terminus, so this likely reflects a read error. The DNA is omitted, as the CDR3 cannot be located on it reliably, and the CDR3 follows TCRdb's listing. The rearrangement joins TRBV29-1 to TRBJ2-4; whether TRBD1, the table's D call, matches the DNA was not checked. The CDR3 is made up of 14 amino acids, end residues included. In germline, CDR1 is SQVTM, CDR2 ANQGSEA. Here the CDR3 reads CSVEGQGVGGFQYL.

This clonotype was seen many times. V and J are TRBV6-5 and TRBJ1-2, with 7 bases lining up with TRBD1. Germline V gene lookup returns CDR1 MNHEY and CDR2 SVGAGI. The CDR3 covers 14 residues. The V segment lost 5 bases and the J segment 4 bases; nucleotides outside the gene matches: 7. As DNA, the CDR3 is TGTGCCAGCAGTCCTCCTTCAGGGGGCTATGGCTACACCTTC. Residues: CASSPPSGGYGYTF.

This clonotype has only a few counts. A much more abundant neighbour one base away suggests this may be a read error. V usage is TRBV5-5 and J usage is TRBJ2-1, with 11 bases that match TRBD2. Germline CDR1 and CDR2: SGHKS and YYEKEE (reference sequence). The CDR3 has 16 amino acids. In nucleotides, the CDR3 is TGTGCCAGCAGCTCCTTAGGGACTAGCGGCGGGAATGAGCTGTTCTTC. It specifies CASSSLGTSGGNELFF.

The rearrangement joins TRBV5-4 to TRBJ2-1; 9 bases match TRBD1. In germline, CDR1 is SGHNT, CDR2 YYREEE (reference sequence). The CDR3 totals 13 residues. J gave up 9 bases and V 9 bases, and 10 bases lay outside the gene matches. CDR3 amino acids: CAIYRDREFEQFF. CDR3 coding DNA: TGTGCCATCTACCGGGACAGGGAATTTGAGCAGTTCTTC.

About this clonotype itself: Germline is not matched at one junction end, which may reflect a read error. The V call is TRBV11-2, the J call TRBJ2-1; D unresolved. The CDR3 is 19 residues long. The germline V gene has CDR1 SGHAT and CDR2 FQNNGV. CDR3 amino acids: CASSLDGRFSETLYIEQFF. CDR3 sequence (DNA): TGTGCCAGCAGCTTAGATGGGCGATTCAGCGAGACCCTATACATTGAGCAGTTCTTC.

Turning to this clonotype: This may be a read error, as it is one base from a much larger clone. J is TRBJ2-6 and V is TRBV7-9; unclear D gene. Germline V gene lookup returns CDR1 SEHNR and CDR2 FQNEAQ (reference sequence). The CDR3 is made up of 14 amino acids. CDR3 sequence reads: CASSLVVRANVPTF. The CDR3, as DNA: TGTGCCAGCAGCTTGGTGGTAAGGGCCAACGTCCCGACTTTC. The variable domain in full, completed from reference TRBV7-9 and TRBJ2-6, reads DTGVSQNPRHKITKRGQNVTFRCDPISEHNRLYWYRQTLGQGPEFLTYFQNEAQLEKSRLLSDRFSAERPKGSFSTLEIQRTEQGDSAMYLCASSLVVRANVPTFGAGSRLTVL.

With respect to this clonotype: One end of the junction does not line up with germline, which may come from a read error. This rearrangement joins TRBV4-3 to TRBJ2-5, with 7 bases aligning to TRBD2. CDR3 length: 17 residues. Germline V CDR1 and CDR2: LGHNA, YSLEER. This CDR3 reads CASSHAANGRTGETQYF. Here the CDR3 DNA reads TGCGCCAGCAGCCATGCGGCTAACGGGAGGACTGGTGAGACCCAGTATTTC.

The CDR3 region is CASSLTPGGRKETQYF. DNA for the CDR3: TGTGCCAGCAGCCTAACTCCTGGCGGGCGGAAAGAGACCCAGTACTTC. The rearrangement joins TRBV11-2 to TRBJ2-5; TRBD2 might be the D (5 bases). Germline V gene lookup returns CDR1 SGHAT and CDR2 FQNNGV. V lost 5 bases, J lost 3 bases, and 19 bases lay in between. The CDR3 has 16 amino acids.

Comment on this clonotype: Compared with germline, one end of the junction differs, possibly owing to a read error. The chain employs TRBV5-6 and TRBJ1-2; D gene unclear. Looked up from germline, CDR1 is SGHDT and CDR2 is YYEEEE. This CDR3 is 13 amino acids long. For the CDR3, the DNA is TGTGCCAGCAGCTTGGACCACGAGGCTGGCAACGCCTTC. Encoded protein: CASSLDHEAGNAF.

The table lists this clonotype with many counts. V and J are TRBV30 and TRBJ2-1; possibly TRBD2 for D (5 bases). The germline V and J ends were trimmed by 7 bases and 0 bases, with 16 bases remaining between them. CDR1 and CDR2 from the germline V gene are GTSNPN and SVGIG (reference sequence). The CDR3 consists of 15 residues. The CDR3 protein is CASTTAQSSYNEQFF. The CDR3 DNA follows: TGTGCCTCGACTACCGCTCAGAGCTCCTACAATGAGCAGTTCTTC.

The chain carries TRBV10-3 and TRBJ2-1, with TRBD2 identical over 11 bases. Losses at the gene ends were 8 bases for V and 7 bases for J; bases not matched to a gene: 7. CDR1 ENHRY and CDR2 SYGVKD come from the germline V gene. The CDR3 consists of 14 residues. The CDR3 DNA reads as TGTGCCATCTTGGCTAGCGGGAGGATAAATGAGCAGTTCTTC. This encodes CAILASGRINEQFF.

Notes on this clonotype: This may come from a read error, since a much larger clone is one base off. The rearrangement joins TRBV5-1 to TRBJ2-3, with D possibly being TRBD2 (5 bases). Looked up from germline, CDR1 is SGHRS and CDR2 is YFSETQ. The V end was cut by 2 bases, the J end by 2 bases, with 9 bases between. This CDR3 spans 14 amino acids. CDR3 residues: CASSFKRSTDTQYF. The CDR3 coding sequence is TGCGCCAGCAGCTTCAAGCGGTCCACAGATACGCAGTATTTT.

This clonotype qualifies as large. V gene TRBV11-3 combines with J gene TRBJ2-1; D not resolved. The V and J ends lost 1 base and 7 bases respectively, with 8 bases between them. The CDR3 contains 13 residues. Germline CDR1 and CDR2: SGHNT and YENEEA. This chain's CDR3 is CASSLGPVNEQFF. The CDR3 bases are TGTGCCAGCAGCTTAGGGCCTGTGAATGAGCAGTTCTTC.

This clonotype was seen more than once but under ten times. This chain uses TRBV5-1 with TRBJ1-5, with D tentatively TRBD1 (6 bases). Trimming left V 2 bases short and J 2 bases short, with 11 bases between. The CDR3 sequence is 15 residues long. Germline V CDR1 and CDR2: SGHRS, YFSETQ. CDR3 residues: CASSFGGEGNQPQHF. Written as DNA, the CDR3 is TGCGCCAGCAGCTTCGGGGGCGAAGGCAATCAGCCCCAGCATTTT.

This clonotype was found a few times. The chain joins TRBV4-2 to TRBJ1-1, with a tentative D call TRBD1 (5 bases). V lost 4 bases, J lost 1 base, and 10 bases lay in between. The germline gives CDR1 LGHNA, CDR2 YNFKEQ. The CDR3 covers 14 residues. DNA of the CDR3: TGTGCCAGCAGCCGGGGGGTAGAGAACACTGAAGCTTTCTTT. Translated: CASSRGVENTEAFF.

The CDR3 DNA is TGTGCCAGCAGTAGGACAGGGGGCCTTTACAAGCAGTACTTC. As protein: CASSRTGGLYKQYF. The V gene is TRBV12-3 or TRBV12-4, the J gene TRBJ2-7; TRBD1 agrees at 11 bases. CDR3 length: 14 amino acids. V gave up 5 bases and J gave up 8 bases; unmatched junction bases: 8.

Comment on this clonotype: A read error may be the cause here, since a much bigger clone is one base away. The chain is built from TRBV5-1 and TRBJ2-7, with TRBD2 as a possible D gene (5 bases). Between the trimmed V and J ends, which lost 6 bases and 6 bases, there was a span of 22 bases. Germline CDR1 SGHRS, CDR2 YFSETQ. This CDR3 has 15 amino acids. The CDR3 DNA sequence: TGCGCCAGCAAGAGGACGCAAGTTGAGGGCGGCGAGCAGTACTTC. Protein product: CASKRTQVEGGEQYF.

Comments on this clonotype: Because the CDR3 is missing its conserved closing phenylalanine or tryptophan, this is likely a read error. The rearrangement uses TRBV10-3 and TRBJ2-6; 9 bases are shared with TRBD1. This CDR3 spans 18 amino acids. Germline CDR1 reads ENHRY; CDR2 reads SYGVKD. The CDR3 spells CAIRVDRGRSFGANVLTS. The CDR3, as DNA: TGTGCCATCAGGGTGGACAGGGGAAGGTCGTTTGGGGCCAACGTACTGACTTCC.